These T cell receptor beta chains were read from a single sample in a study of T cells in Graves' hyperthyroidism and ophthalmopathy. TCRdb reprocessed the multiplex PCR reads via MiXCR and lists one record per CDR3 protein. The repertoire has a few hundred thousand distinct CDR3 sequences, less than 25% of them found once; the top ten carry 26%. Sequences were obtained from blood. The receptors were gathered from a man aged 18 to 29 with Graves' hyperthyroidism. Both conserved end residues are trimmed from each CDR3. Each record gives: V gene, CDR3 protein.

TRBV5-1,ASSRDRGDYMNTEAF
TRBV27,ASRAPGQGHYEQY
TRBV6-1,ASREGQGARAF
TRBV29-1,SVWQGGEAF
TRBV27,ASSTSGYETQY
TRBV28,ASKAPGQVPIEQY
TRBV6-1,AVRGISGNTIY
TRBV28,ATSIQRSSYEQY
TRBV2,ASSGWGGNTEAF
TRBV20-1,SARDLWGLQPQH
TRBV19,ATNINAGSGANVLT
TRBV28,ASSGHRGNTEAF
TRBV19,AAKGSGANTGELF
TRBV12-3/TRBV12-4,ASSLTGKANYGYT